The 25 T cell receptor beta chains listed next were all sequenced from one sample in a study of OX40 agonist ivuxolimab in advanced cancers. Sequencing used immunoSEQ multiplex PCR; TCRdb keeps in-frame clones, though not all of them. The sample shows 85,000 to 100,000 clones, around 87% of them seen only once. The sample was CD4+ or CD8+ T cells sorted from blood, taken in a trial of the OX40 agonist ivuxolimab. These receptors were collected from an adult with an advanced solid tumor such as melanoma, head and neck, liver or kidney cancer.

This clone was counted a single time. This rearrangement joins TRBV6-5 to TRBJ2-7; no reliable D call. CDR1 is MNHEY, CDR2 SVGAGI, per germline. V lost 5 bases and J 3 bases, leaving 14 bases between the germline ends. The CDR3 length is 14 residues. This CDR3 is CASSESWDSYEQYF. CDR3 nucleotide sequence: TGTGCCAGCAGTGAAAGTTGGGATAGCTACGAGCAGTACTTC.

V gene TRBV7-9 combines with J gene TRBJ1-5; D remains unclear. The CDR3 covers 14 residues. Germline CDR1 reads SEHNR; CDR2 reads FQNEAQ (reference sequence). V lost 1 base, J lost 7 bases, and 11 bases lay in between. This CDR3 is CASSLDLGGQPQHF. The CDR3 DNA reads TGTGCCAGCAGCTTAGATCTGGGTGGGCAGCCCCAGCATTTT.

The chain combines TRBV6-1 with TRBJ2-1; the match to TRBD1 covers 8 bases. CDR1 and CDR2 (germline): MNHNS, SASEGT. V shed 5 bases, J shed 3 bases, and the junction held 6 bases outside the gene matches. The CDR3 covers 15 residues. Here the CDR3 reads CASSTGTGYYNEQFF. CDR3 nucleotide sequence: TGTGCCAGCAGTACCGGGACAGGCTACTACAATGAGCAGTTCTTC.

The rearrangement uses TRBV28 and TRBJ1-2, with D maybe TRBD1 (5 bases). The CDR3 loop spans 13 amino acids. Germline CDR1 MDHEN, CDR2 SYDVKM. Trimming took 6 bases from V and 4 from J, leaving 12 bases between them. CDR3 bases: TGTGCCAGCAGAACCGACAGACCCTATGGCTACACCTTC. Its protein is CASRTDRPYGYTF.

The chain carries TRBV7-5 and TRBJ2-2; TRBD1, as called in the table, went unchecked against the DNA. TRBV7-5 is a listed pseudogene. The CDR3 runs to 17 residues. The CDR3 sequence: CVRSLEADRAGTGELFF. The CDR3, as DNA: TGTGTCAGAAGCTTAGAGGCCGACAGGGCGGGCACCGGGGAGCTGTTTTTT.

The chain links TRBV28 to TRBJ2-4; 8 bases align to TRBD2. Trimming at V came to 5 bases and at J to 0 bases, leaving 9 bases not matched to a gene. CDR3 length equals 17 residues. Germline CDR1 is MDHEN and CDR2 is SYDVKM. CDR3 amino acids: CASSLAGSNLAKNIQYF. CDR3 DNA sequence: TGTGCCAGCAGTCTAGCGGGTTCGAACCTAGCCAAAAACATTCAGTACTTC.

The chain has TRBV6-5 and TRBJ2-1, with TRBD2 matching 11 bases. Per germline, CDR1 MNHEY and CDR2 SVGAGI. The CDR3 sequence is 13 residues long. Trimming took 6 bases from V and 7 from J; bases not matched to a gene: 2. DNA of the CDR3: TGTGCCAGCAGGACTAGCGGGAAAAATGAGCAGTTCTTC. This translates into CASRTSGKNEQFF.

The chain has TRBV19 and TRBJ2-1; D ambiguous. Germline V gives CDR1 LNHDA, CDR2 SQIVND (reference sequence). This CDR3 spans 13 amino acids. V lost 1 base to trimming and J lost 5 bases, with 6 bases between them. DNA for the CDR3: TGTGCCAGTAGTATAGGATTGGACAATGAGCAGTTCTTC. Its protein is CASSIGLDNEQFF.

The genes are TRBV25-1 and TRBJ2-7, with a tentative D call TRBD2 (6 bases). This CDR3 spans 15 amino acids. Germline loops: CDR1 MGHDK, CDR2 SYGVNS. Trimming stripped 5 bases from V and 1 base from J, with 15 bases between. CDR3 DNA: TGTGCCAGCAGTCCCCGGGACTTCTCATCCTACGAGCAGTACTTC. Protein sequence: CASSPRDFSSYEQYF.

This clone appeared a single time. The rearrangement joins TRBV13 to TRBJ1-4, with TRBD1 matching 7 bases. CDR3 size: 15 residues. V shed 5 bases and J 5 bases; nucleotides not matched to a gene: 8. CDR1 and CDR2 (germline): PRHDT, FYEKMQ (reference sequence). The CDR3 DNA reads TGTGCCAGCAGCCAAAACAGGGGTCCCAATGAAAAACTGTTTTTT. It codes for CASSQNRGPNEKLFF.

This CDR3 is CASSTVDINIQYF. CDR3 nucleotides: TGTGCCAGCAGTACCGTGGACATCAACATTCAGTACTTC. J is TRBJ2-4 and V is TRBV5-4; D perhaps matches TRBD1 (5 bases). Germline V gene data show CDR1 as SGHNT and CDR2 as YYREEE (reference sequence). There are 13 residues in the CDR3. Trimming removed 5 bases from V and 7 bases from J, with 13 bases in between.

In DNA form, the CDR3 reads TGTGCCAGCTCACCGCAACGGGGCACCGGGGAGCTGTTTTTT. Translated: CASSPQRGTGELFF. This sequence joins TRBV18 and TRBJ2-2, with TRBD2 as a possible D gene (5 bases). Trimming pared 3 bases from V and 4 bases from J, leaving 9 bases between. CDR3 length equals 14 residues. Germline CDR1 reads KGHSH; CDR2 reads LQKENI.

The V call is TRBV27, the J call TRBJ1-2, with TRBD1 matching over 7 bases. The V and J ends lost 0 bases and 6 bases, in that order; junction bases with no gene match: 7. The CDR3 sequence is 15 residues long. CDR1 and CDR2 (germline): MNHEY, SMNVEV (reference sequence). Written as DNA, the CDR3 is TGTGCCAGCAGTTTATCTAAACAGGGGAGTGATGGCTACACCTTC. This codes for CASSLSKQGSDGYTF.

This chain joins TRBV25-1 and TRBJ1-2; D uncertain. This CDR3 is 13 amino acids long. The V and J ends lost 4 bases and 8 bases respectively, with 14 bases between them. Germline loops: CDR1 MGHDK, CDR2 SYGVNS. CDR3 nucleotides: TGTGCCAGCAGTGCCGGGTCCGCTGGGGGCTACACCTTC. Translating gives CASSAGSAGGYTF.

The V gene is TRBV28, the J gene TRBJ2-7; TRBD2 agrees at 8 bases. The ends lost 2 bases at V and 0 bases at J; junction bases unmatched: 6. The CDR3 covers 16 residues. Germline V lookup: CDR1 MDHEN, CDR2 SYDVKM. The CDR3 DNA reads as TGTGCCAGCAGTTTACCCAGCGGGGGACTCTCCTACGAGCAGTACTTC. This gives the protein CASSLPSGGLSYEQYF. Full variable domain (outside the CDR3, taken from reference TRBV28 and TRBJ2-7): DVKVTQSSRYLVKRTGEKVFLECVQDMDHENMFWYRQDPGLGLRLIYFSYDVKMKEKGDIPEGYSVSREKKERFSLILESASTNQTSMYLCASSLPSGGLSYEQYFGPGTRLTVT.

The chain is built from TRBV7-3 and TRBJ1-3, with a weak D call TRBD1 (5 bases). Germline V lookup: CDR1 SGHTA, CDR2 FQGTGA. Trimming removed 0 bases at V and 3 bases at J, with 12 bases between. The CDR3 loop spans 16 amino acids. CDR3 amino acids: CASSLTGGRNGNTIYF. The CDR3 nucleotides are TGTGCCAGCAGCTTAACTGGGGGGAGGAATGGAAACACCATATATTTT.

This chain connects TRBV28 to TRBJ1-3; D might be TRBD1 (5 bases). CDR1 MDHEN and CDR2 SYDVKM come from the germline V gene. The ends were cut back, 5 bases at V and 0 bases at J, with 11 bases in the middle. The CDR3 runs to 15 residues. CDR3 nucleotide sequence: TGTGCCAGCAGTGACGACAGAAACTCTGGAAACACCATATATTTT. This gives the protein CASSDDRNSGNTIYF. Full variable domain (remainder filled in from reference TRBV28 and TRBJ1-3): DVKVTQSSRYLVKRTGEKVFLECVQDMDHENMFWYRQDPGLGLRLIYFSYDVKMKEKGDIPEGYSVSREKKERFSLILESASTNQTSMYLCASSDDRNSGNTIYFGEGSWLTVV.

Worth noting for this clone: Other DNA sequences within the sample encode an identical CDR3. The chain is built from TRBV4-1 and TRBJ1-2; a possible D gene is TRBD1 (6 bases). The V gene lost 1 base and the J gene lost 0 bases, with 6 bases spanning the gap. Germline CDR1 reads MGHRA; CDR2 reads YSYEKL. The CDR3 sequence is 14 residues long. In DNA, the CDR3 is TGCGCCAGCAGCCAAGGACAGGCTAACTATGGCTACACCTTC. This encodes CASSQGQANYGYTF.

This sequence joins TRBV14 and TRBJ1-1; a weak D match, TRBD1 (5 bases). Trimming took off 1 base at V and 1 base at J, with 7 bases between the two ends. From germline, CDR1 is SGHDN and CDR2 FVKESK. The CDR3 is made up of 14 amino acids. The CDR3: CASSQVGGNTEAFF. As DNA, the CDR3 is TGTGCCAGCAGCCAAGTCGGGGGGAACACTGAAGCTTTCTTT.

This sequence joins TRBV6-4 and TRBJ1-1; D remains ambiguous. Trimming pared 3 bases from V and 1 base from J, leaving 9 bases between. The CDR3 runs to 14 residues. Germline lookup yields CDR1 MRHNA and CDR2 SNTAGT. The CDR3 DNA reads TGTGCCAGCAGTGAGTGTGGGAGGAACACTGAAGCTTTCTTT. Its translation is CASSECGRNTEAFF.

The chain carries TRBV6-1 and TRBJ1-5; perhaps TRBD1 as D (5 bases). From germline, CDR1 is MNHNS and CDR2 SASEGT. This CDR3 is built from 13 residues. Deletions cut 7 bases from V and 6 bases from J, with 13 bases between. The CDR3, as DNA: TGTGCCAGCACGGCGGGGGGAGGTCAGCCCCAGCATTTT. It is translated as CASTAGGGQPQHF.

The genes are TRBV5-1 and TRBJ2-5; D gene unclear. This CDR3 has 15 amino acids. Germline-derived CDR1 and CDR2 are SGHRS and YFSETQ. V lost 4 bases and J lost 2, with 15 bases in between. DNA for the CDR3: TGCGCCAGCAGCCAGAACAGCGTCACTCAAGAGACCCAGTACTTC. It encodes CASSQNSVTQETQYF.

The rearrangement joins TRBV6-6 to TRBJ2-5; D is undetermined. Trimming took off 6 bases at V and 5 bases at J, with 10 bases between the two ends. The CDR3 spans 12 residues. Germline V lookup: CDR1 MNHNY, CDR2 SVGAGI (reference sequence). CDR3 DNA sequence: TGTGCCAGCAGCACAACGTCGGAGACCCAGTACTTC. Amino acids: CASSTTSETQYF.

J is TRBJ2-2 and V is TRBV18, with 11 nucleotides matching TRBD2. The CDR3 is made up of 18 amino acids. Germline-derived CDR1 and CDR2 are KGHSH and LQKENI. After removal of 3 bases from V and 3 bases from J, the junction contained 9 bases not matched to a gene. The CDR3 is CASSPSLAGGGHTGELFF. The CDR3 DNA follows: TGTGCCAGCTCACCTTCGCTAGCGGGAGGAGGTCACACCGGGGAGCTGTTTTTT. The complete variable domain, with remaining parts taken from reference TRBV18 and TRBJ2-2, reads NAGVMQNPRHLVRRRGQEARLRCSPMKGHSHVYWYRQLPEEGLKFMVYLQKENIIDESGMPKERFSAEFPKEGPSILRIQQVVRGDSAAYFCASSPSLAGGGHTGELFFGEGSRLTVL.

The chain has TRBV27 and TRBJ1-1; no firm D call. Germline-derived CDR1 and CDR2 are MNHEY and SMNVEV (reference sequence). The CDR3 is made up of 13 amino acids. V lost 6 bases to trimming and J lost 3 bases, with 11 bases between them. This chain's CDR3 is CASSRRRDTEAFF. The CDR3 nucleotides read TGTGCCAGCAGCCGACGGCGCGACACTGAAGCTTTCTTT.